Listed below are T cell receptor beta chains from one sample, sequenced in a study of regulatory T cells in long-lasting Graves disease. TCRdb re-called the multiplex PCR reads with MiXCR, one entry per CDR3 protein. The sample records over 250,000 distinct CDR3 sequences, roughly 21% being singletons. This material consisted of peripheral blood mononuclear cells (PBMCs), taken when the disease was refractory, from a patient treated with antithyroid drugs. Receptors originate from a female donor with Graves disease. Each CDR3 is given with its conserved first and last residue. The D gene is left open where the match is weak. Where a row states a size, it is once, few, many or the class of an expanded clone; other rows omit it.

14	many	TRBV6-2/TRBV6-3	.	TRBJ1-6	TGTGCCAGCAGTTACGGGGGTTATAATTCACCCCTCCACTTT	CASSYGGYNSPLHF
15	many	TRBV20-1	TRBD1	TRBJ1-2	TGCAGTGCTAGGGGGACAGGGGGTTCAATCTATGGCTACACCTTC	CSARGTGGSIYGYTF
20	.	TRBV9	.	TRBJ1-5	TGTGCCAGCAGCGTAGATACCTTTCTTGACAGGAGGAGAAGCAATCAGCCCCAGCATTTT	CASSVDTFLDRRRSNQPQHF
15	few	TRBV6-5	TRBD2	TRBJ2-7	TGTGCCAGCAGTTCCCCCGGGACTAGCGTGCCTGAGCAGTACTTC	CASSSPGTSVPEQYF
11	many	TRBV6-5	.	TRBJ2-7	TGTGCCAGCAGTTACGGTTCCGAGCAGTACTTC	CASSYGSEQYF
16	few	TRBV7-9	.	TRBJ2-7	TGTGCCAGCAGCTCTGATGGTCGGGGGCGAACCTACGAGCAGTACTTC	CASSSDGRGRTYEQYF
14	many	TRBV11-2	TRBD1	TRBJ1-3	TGTGCCAGCAGCCCCGGACAGGCGGGGAACACCATATATTTT	CASSPGQAGNTIYF
12	many	TRBV20-1	TRBD1	TRBJ2-4	TGCAGTGCTAGGGGACAGGGGCCGATTCAGTACTTC	CSARGQGPIQYF
15	.	TRBV9	TRBD1	TRBJ2-5	TGTGCCAGCAGCGTAGCCGGGACAGGGCGAGAGACCCAGTACTTC	CASSVAGTGRETQYF
15	.	TRBV12-3/TRBV12-4	TRBD2	TRBJ2-3	TGTGCCAGCAGGATAGCGGGAGGGCCCACAGATACGCAGTATTTT	CASRIAGGPTDTQYF
12	many	TRBV2	TRBD1	TRBJ1-4	TGTGCCAGCAGGACAGGGAGTGAAAAACTGTTTTTT	CASRTGSEKLFF
16	.	TRBV20-1	.	TRBJ2-7	TGCAGTGCTAGTAATATCTGGACCCGTCTCTCCTACGAGCAGTACTTC	CSASNIWTRLSYEQYF
13	.	TRBV11-2	TRBD1	TRBJ2-1	TGTGCCGCCGGGACAGGGACTGTCAATGAGCAGTTCTTC	CAAGTGTVNEQFF
18	.	TRBV5-1	.	TRBJ2-2	TGCGCCAGCAGCCTTAAAAATTCGCGACAGCCGAACACCGGGGAGCTGTTTTTT	CASSLKNSRQPNTGELFF
14	once	TRBV6-1	.	TRBJ1-1	TGTGCCAGCAGTCTAGGGGACGCGAACACTGAAGCTTTCTTT	CASSLGDANTEAFF
16	.	TRBV7-9	.	TRBJ2-6	TGTGCCAGCAGCCTAAGGATGAGCTCTGGGGCCAACGTCCTGACTTTC	CASSLRMSSGANVLTF
14	.	TRBV20-1	.	TRBJ2-7	TGCAGTGCCAGGATGGATCGAACACATTACGAGCAGTACTTC	CSARMDRTHYEQYF
14	.	TRBV28	.	TRBJ2-2	TGTGCCAGCAGTTTCGGGGTAGACACCGGGGAGCTGTTTTTT	CASSFGVDTGELFF
14	few	TRBV3-1	.	TRBJ1-3	TGTGCCAGCAGCCTTCGGGGTTGGGGAAACACCATATATTTT	CASSLRGWGNTIYF
15	.	TRBV20-1	TRBD2	TRBJ2-7	TGCAGTGCTAGAGATTATAGCGGGAGGCCGGGGGAGCAGTACTTC	CSARDYSGRPGEQYF
13	.	TRBV5-6	.	TRBJ2-2	TGTGCCAGCAGTAGTGTGGGGCCCGGGGAGCTGTTTTTT	CASSSVGPGELFF
15	many	TRBV6-1	.	TRBJ2-7	TGTGCCAGCTGTGGCGATTTGGCTTATACCTACGAGCAGTACTTC	CASCGDLAYTYEQYF
16	.	TRBV20-1	.	TRBJ1-2	.	CSARPGQGADNYGCTF
14	.	TRBV7-6	.	TRBJ2-5	TGTGCCAGCAGCTCGGATTATACTGTAGAGACCCAGTACTTC	CASSSDYTVETQYF
16	.	TRBV3-1	TRBD2	TRBJ2-7	TGTGCCAGCAGCCAAGGAGTAAGCGGGAGGGCCTACGAGCAGTACTTC	CASSQGVSGRAYEQYF
13	many	TRBV12-3/TRBV12-4	.	TRBJ2-5	TGTGCCAGCAGCCGAACTCAAGGGGAGACCCAGTACTTC	CASSRTQGETQYF
15	.	TRBV27	.	TRBJ2-1	TGTGCCAGCAGTTTACAGGGAGACGTCTACAATGAGCAGTTCTTC	CASSLQGDVYNEQFF
15	.	TRBV7-2	.	TRBJ1-4	TGTGCCAGCAACTTAGTGGGAGCAACTAATGAAAAACTGTTTTTT	CASNLVGATNEKLFF
13	.	TRBV10-3	.	TRBJ1-4	TGTGCCATCAGTGCTGGAGAGAATGAAAAACTGTTTTTT	CAISAGENEKLFF
12	many	TRBV20-1	TRBD1	TRBJ2-7	TGCAGTGCTACGGACAGGGGATACGAGCAGTACTTC	CSATDRGYEQYF
14	few	TRBV11-2	.	TRBJ2-7	TGTGCCAGCAGCTTAGATCGGGACGGGTACGAGCAGTACTTC	CASSLDRDGYEQYF
11	.	TRBV7-9	.	TRBJ2-7	TGTGCCAGCAGCTTCGGGAGCGAGCAGTACTTC	CASSFGSEQYF